The 31 T cell receptor beta chains below all came from one sample that was sequenced in a study of blood T cell repertoires in COVID-19. Sequenced by immunoSEQ multiplex PCR; TCRdb stores in-frame clones only, minus some. This table holds fewer than 80,000 clones, 75% to 85% found once. The sequenced material came from peripheral blood. These TCRs come from a woman aged 80 or older with active or convalescent COVID-19.

The chain combines TRBV28 with TRBJ2-1, with 8 bases identical to TRBD1. V shed 5 bases, J shed 3 bases, and the junction held 6 bases outside the gene matches. This CDR3 has 15 amino acids. Germline CDR1 MDHEN, CDR2 SYDVKM. DNA of the CDR3: TGTGCCAGCAGTCCTGGGACAGGTGTCTACAATGAGCAGTTCTTC. Protein sequence: CASSPGTGVYNEQFF. Full variable domain (rest looked up from reference TRBV28 and TRBJ2-1): DVKVTQSSRYLVKRTGEKVFLECVQDMDHENMFWYRQDPGLGLRLIYFSYDVKMKEKGDIPEGYSVSREKKERFSLILESASTNQTSMYLCASSPGTGVYNEQFFGPGTRLTVL.

The V gene is TRBV12-5, the J gene TRBJ1-1, with a weak D call TRBD1 (6 bases). Germline CDR1 reads LGHNT; CDR2 reads FRNRAP. V lost 2 bases to trimming and J lost 3 bases, with 13 bases between them. The CDR3 sequence is 15 residues long. The CDR3 here is CASGLRGAVHTEAFF. As DNA, the CDR3 is TGTGCTAGTGGTTTGCGGGGGGCCGTACACACTGAAGCTTTCTTT.

The chain is built from TRBV21-1 and TRBJ2-3; the listed D gene, TRBD1, was not tested against the DNA. TRBV21-1 is reported as a pseudogene. The CDR3 spans 12 residues. For the CDR3, the DNA is TGTGCCAGCAGGACAAACACAGATACGCAGTATTTT. This codes for CASRTNTDTQYF.

This clone was found a few times. V and J are TRBV5-1 and TRBJ2-7; 10 nucleotides match TRBD2. The CDR3 loop spans 15 amino acids. Germline V gene data show CDR1 as SGHRS and CDR2 as YFSETQ. V shed 1 base and J 0 bases; nucleotides not matched to a gene: 1. CDR3 sequence reads: CASSLRTSGSYEQYF. The CDR3 nucleotides read TGCGCCAGCAGCTTGAGGACTAGCGGCTCCTACGAGCAGTACTTC.

The V gene is TRBV15, the J gene TRBJ2-7; a weak D match, TRBD2 (6 bases). V was shortened by 5 bases and J by 8 bases, with 16 bases between the two germline ends. CDR1 LNHNV and CDR2 YYDKDF come from the germline V gene (reference sequence). The CDR3 loop spans 13 amino acids. CDR3 in amino acids: CATSGRLVRKQYF. Written as DNA, the CDR3 is TGTGCCACCAGCGGAAGACTAGTTCGTAAGCAGTACTTC.

V usage is TRBV4-1 and J usage is TRBJ2-3; 9 positions agree with TRBD2. CDR1 and CDR2 from the germline V gene are MGHRA and YSYEKL. Unmatched junction bases numbered 9, after V lost 4 bases and J lost 4 bases. The CDR3 covers 16 residues. CDR3 protein: CASSLLGLAGSDTQYF. The CDR3 DNA is TGCGCCAGCAGCCTTTTGGGGCTAGCGGGATCAGATACGCAGTATTTT.

The V gene is TRBV5-4, the J gene TRBJ2-3; tentatively, D is TRBD1 (5 bases). Germline V lookup: CDR1 SGHNT, CDR2 YYREEE (reference sequence). CDR3 size: 13 residues. V was shortened by 7 bases and J by 4 bases, with 13 bases between the two germline ends. The DNA of the CDR3 is TGTGCCAGCCGGAACAGGTTGGCAGATACGCAGTATTTT. Its translation is CASRNRLADTQYF.

The chain carries TRBV6-6 and TRBJ1-4, with 12 bases matching TRBD1. Germline V gene lookup returns CDR1 MNHNY and CDR2 SVGAGI (reference sequence). This CDR3 contains 14 residues. V dropped 5 bases and J dropped 8; count of bases not matched to a gene: 3. The CDR3 DNA sequence: TGTGCCAGCAGTAGGGACAGGGGGCGGGAAAAACTGTTTTTT. It is translated as CASSRDRGREKLFF.

This clone appeared a few times. The rearrangement links TRBV4-1 to TRBJ2-7, with 15 nucleotides matching TRBD2. Germline values: CDR1 MGHRA, CDR2 YSYEKL. The CDR3 is 16 residues long. The V gene end was trimmed by 4 bases and the J gene end by 4 bases; junction bases not matched to a gene: 5. CDR3 amino acids: CASSPRTSGRGYEQYF. CDR3 bases: TGCGCCAGCAGCCCTCGGACTAGCGGGAGGGGATACGAGCAGTACTTC.

The V call is TRBV24-1, the J call TRBJ2-1, with 10 bases fitting TRBD2. Trimming at V came to 3 bases and at J to 7 bases, leaving 11 bases not matched to a gene. CDR1 KGHDR and CDR2 SFDVKD come from the germline V gene. This CDR3 is built from 17 residues. The CDR3 is CATSDPSGRALGNEQFF. CDR3 coding DNA: TGTGCCACCAGTGATCCCAGCGGGAGGGCCCTCGGGAATGAGCAGTTCTTC.

The chain is built from TRBV3-1 (or the pseudogene TRBV3-2) and TRBJ1-1; 7 positions agree with TRBD1. The CDR3 extends over 15 amino acids. The V segment lost 1 base and the J segment 1 base; nucleotides outside the gene matches: 3. Germline lookup yields CDR1 LGHDT and CDR2 YNNKEL (reference sequence). CDR3 loop: CASSQARGKNTEAFF. In nucleotides, the CDR3 is TGTGCCAGCAGCCAAGCCAGGGGGAAGAACACTGAAGCTTTCTTT.

The V gene is TRBV18, the J gene TRBJ2-7; possibly TRBD2 for D (5 bases). This CDR3 is built from 14 residues. V was cut by 5 bases and J by 2 bases, with 13 bases left in between. Germline loops: CDR1 KGHSH, CDR2 LQKENI. In DNA, the CDR3 is TGTGCCAGCTCAGGAGGATTAAAGACCTACGAGCAGTACTTC. Translated, it gives CASSGGLKTYEQYF. Using reference TRBV18 and TRBJ2-7 for the parts outside the CDR3, the full variable domain is NAGVMQNPRHLVRRRGQEARLRCSPMKGHSHVYWYRQLPEEGLKFMVYLQKENIIDESGMPKERFSAEFPKEGPSILRIQQVVRGDSAAYFCASSGGLKTYEQYFGPGTRLTVT.

This chain links TRBV9 with TRBJ2-2; tentative D call: TRBD1 (6 bases). Germline loops: CDR1 SGDLS, CDR2 YYNGEE. The CDR3 consists of 17 residues. The V gene lost 0 bases and the J gene lost 0 bases, with 12 bases spanning the gap. CDR3 sequence (DNA): TGTGCCAGCAGCGTAGCTCAGGGGACCCCGAACACCGGGGAGCTGTTTTTT. Its protein is CASSVAQGTPNTGELFF. Looking up the rest from reference TRBV9 and TRBJ2-2 gives the full variable domain: DSGVTQTPKHLITATGQRVTLRCSPRSGDLSVYWYQQSLDQGLQFLIQYYNGEERAKGNILERFSAQQFPDLHSELNLSSLELGDSALYFCASSVAQGTPNTGELFFGEGSRLTVL.

The rearrangement joins TRBV3-1 (or the pseudogene TRBV3-2) to TRBJ2-3; D uncertain. Trimming left V 0 bases short and J 6 bases short, with 7 bases between. The CDR3 loop spans 13 amino acids. Per germline, CDR1 LGHDT and CDR2 YNNKEL (reference sequence). The CDR3 coding sequence is TGTGCCAGCAGCCAAGATAGGCGGGATACGCAGTATTTT. This codes for CASSQDRRDTQYF.

Only one count was recorded for this clone. This sequence joins TRBV19 and TRBJ1-2, with D unclear. V lost 1 base to trimming and J lost 13 bases, with 10 bases between them. The germline CDR1 and CDR2 sequences are LNHDA and SQIVND (reference sequence). The CDR3 extends over 11 amino acids. This CDR3 reads CASSIGPQVTF. DNA for the CDR3: TGTGCCAGTAGTATAGGCCCTCAGGTCACCTTC.

The V gene is TRBV29-1, the J gene TRBJ2-3, with 11 bases that match TRBD2. The CDR3 totals 15 residues. V gave up 4 bases and J gave up 8 bases; unmatched junction bases: 11. CDR1 and CDR2 from the germline V gene are SQVTM and ANQGSEA. The CDR3 nucleotides read TGCAGCGTTGCCTCCACTAGCGGGGGTGCAGCTACGCAGTATTTT. It codes for CSVASTSGGAATQYF.

The chain combines TRBV5-1 with TRBJ1-4; no reliable D call. The CDR3 is 14 amino acids. The germline V gene has CDR1 SGHRS and CDR2 YFSETQ. V was pared by 1 base and J by 4 bases, with 8 bases between. Written as DNA, the CDR3 is TGCGCCAGCAGCTTGACAGAAAGTAATGAAAAACTGTTTTTT. It encodes CASSLTESNEKLFF. The entire variable domain, with the rest obtained from reference TRBV5-1 and TRBJ1-4, is as follows: KAGVTQTPRYLIKTRGQQVTLSCSPISGHRSVSWYQQTPGQGLQFLFEYFSETQRNKGNFPGRFSGRQFSNSRSEMNVSTLELGDSALYLCASSLTESNEKLFFGSGTQLSVL.

The chain joins TRBV25-1 to TRBJ1-1, with 8 bases lining up with TRBD1. Trimming cost V 7 bases and J 0 bases; bases outside gene matches: 7. The CDR3 is 15 residues long. Germline V lookup: CDR1 MGHDK, CDR2 SYGVNS. The CDR3 DNA sequence: TGTGCCAGCAATTGGGCAGGGGGCTTGAACACTGAAGCTTTCTTT. This translates into CASNWAGGLNTEAFF.

This chain links TRBV2 with TRBJ1-5; D may be TRBD1 (6 bases). CDR1 is SNHLY and CDR2 is FYNNEI in the germline V gene. V was clipped by 6 bases and J by 10 bases, with 22 bases between them. This CDR3 has 15 residues. CDR3 protein: CASRETGQFGSPQHF. CDR3 coding DNA: TGTGCCAGCAGGGAAACGGGACAATTCGGAAGTCCCCAGCATTTT.

The genes are TRBV25-1 and TRBJ2-5, with 7 bases identical to TRBD1. Germline CDR1 MGHDK, CDR2 SYGVNS. The CDR3 covers 15 residues. After removal of 0 bases from V and 5 bases from J, the junction contained 6 bases not matched to a gene. The CDR3 region has the DNA TGTGCCAGCAGTGAATATAACAGGGGTTGGGAGACCCAGTACTTC. Translating it yields CASSEYNRGWETQYF.

The V gene is TRBV24-1, the J gene TRBJ2-5, with D maybe TRBD1 (6 bases). The V and J ends lost 5 bases and 4 bases respectively, with 16 bases between them. Germline-derived CDR1 and CDR2 are KGHDR and SFDVKD. The CDR3 has 15 residues. The CDR3 nucleotides are TGTGCCACCAGTGCCTTGAGAGGGGGTGCAGAGACCCAGTACTTC. Translation: CATSALRGGAETQYF.

The chain uses TRBV7-9 and TRBJ2-1, with 12 bases lining up with TRBD2. The CDR3 covers 16 residues. Germline CDR1 SEHNR, CDR2 FQNEAQ (reference sequence). V shed 4 bases, J shed 8 bases, and the junction held 9 bases outside the gene matches. For the CDR3, the DNA is TGTGCCAGCAGCTCACCCACTAGCGGGGGGCCCCATGAGCAGTTCTTC. This codes for CASSSPTSGGPHEQFF.

The CDR3 coding sequence is TGTGCCAGTAGTGTACAGGGGGCAAGCGGGGAGCTGTTTTTT. Translating gives CASSVQGASGELFF. The chain recombines TRBV19 with TRBJ2-2; 9 positions match TRBD1. V lost 5 bases, J lost 7 bases, and 5 bases stayed unmatched. The CDR3 consists of 14 residues. Germline assignment: CDR1 LNHDA and CDR2 SQIVND (reference sequence). Supplemented by reference TRBV19 and TRBJ2-2, the full variable domain reads DGGITQSPKYLFRKEGQNVTLSCEQNLNHDAMYWYRQDPGQGLRLIYYSQIVNDFQKGDIAEGYSVSREKKESFPLTVTSAQKNPTAFYLCASSVQGASGELFFGEGSRLTVL.

The rearrangement joins TRBV7-9 to TRBJ1-4; D call uncertain. Between the trimmed V and J ends, which lost 1 base and 8 bases, there was a span of 14 bases. CDR1 is SEHNR, CDR2 FQNEAQ, per germline (reference sequence). CDR3 length equals 15 residues. The CDR3 here is CASSLVRQMPEKLFF. The CDR3 nucleotides read TGTGCCAGCAGCTTAGTGAGGCAGATGCCAGAAAAACTGTTTTTT.

The chain couples TRBV18 to TRBJ2-5; a weak D match, TRBD2 (6 bases). Deletions cut 6 bases from V and 4 bases from J, with 15 bases between. Germline CDR1 and CDR2: KGHSH and LQKENI. This CDR3 is built from 14 residues. The chain's CDR3 is CASSSSGVRETQYF. CDR3 coding DNA: TGTGCCAGCTCCTCGTCGGGGGTACGAGAGACCCAGTACTTC.

The V call is TRBV6-2 or TRBV6-3, the J call TRBJ2-3, with D unresolved. The CDR3 sequence is 13 residues long. V was shortened by 4 bases and J by 5 bases, with 10 bases between the two germline ends. CDR1 MNHEY and CDR2 SVGEGT come from the germline V gene. In DNA form, the CDR3 reads TGTGCCAGCAGTTTTCTCGTCGTAGATACGCAGTATTTT. Its protein product is CASSFLVVDTQYF.

This chain links TRBV6-6 with TRBJ2-7; 11 bases line up with TRBD2. This CDR3 is 12 amino acids long. Germline CDR1 reads MNHNY; CDR2 reads SVGAGI (reference sequence). J was trimmed by 5 bases and V by 9 bases; bases with no gene match: 3. The CDR3 spells CASGLAGNEQYF. In nucleotides, the CDR3 is TGTGCCAGTGGACTAGCGGGCAACGAGCAGTACTTC.

J is TRBJ2-7 and V is TRBV6-2 or TRBV6-3; TRBD2 aligns across 7 bases. CDR1 MNHEY and CDR2 SVGEGT come from the germline V gene. The CDR3 is made up of 18 amino acids. J gave up 2 bases and V 5 bases, and 18 bases lay outside the gene matches. This CDR3 reads CASSRQLASGEGAYEQYF. The DNA for the CDR3 is TGTGCCAGCAGTAGACAACTAGCGTCGGGAGAGGGTGCCTACGAGCAGTACTTC.

The chain couples TRBV19 to TRBJ1-6, with 9 bases fitting TRBD1. The ends lost 7 bases at V and 10 bases at J; junction bases unmatched: 5. This CDR3 is built from 13 residues. The germline V gene has CDR1 LNHDA and CDR2 SQIVND (reference sequence). CDR3: CASKDRGQSPLHF. The DNA for the CDR3 is TGTGCCAGTAAGGACAGGGGACAGTCACCCCTCCACTTT.

The rearrangement joins TRBV5-4 to TRBJ1-2; 11 bases agree with TRBD1. V was clipped by 4 bases and J by 5 bases; unmatched bases: 13. The CDR3 length is 17 residues. The germline V gene encodes CDR1 SGHNT and CDR2 YYREEE (reference sequence). Written as DNA, the CDR3 is TGTGCCAGCAGCCCACCTGGACAGGGGGCTATGGGTTATGGCTACACCTTC. This gives the protein CASSPPGQGAMGYGYTF. Together with reference TRBV5-4 and TRBJ1-2, the CDR3 gives the full variable domain: ETGVTQSPTHLIKTRGQQVTLRCSSQSGHNTVSWYQQALGQGPQFIFQYYREEENGRGNFPPRFSGLQFPNYSSELNVNALELDDSALYLCASSPPGQGAMGYGYTFGSGTRLTVV.

V and J are TRBV7-2 and TRBJ1-1; 7 bases are shared with TRBD1. This CDR3 comprises 15 residues. The V and J ends lost 5 bases and 0 bases, in that order; junction bases with no gene match: 6. Germline V gene data show CDR1 as SGHTA and CDR2 as FQGNSA. CDR3 DNA: TGTGCCAGCAGCACCAGGACAGGACTGAACACTGAAGCTTTCTTT. This sequence encodes CASSTRTGLNTEAFF.